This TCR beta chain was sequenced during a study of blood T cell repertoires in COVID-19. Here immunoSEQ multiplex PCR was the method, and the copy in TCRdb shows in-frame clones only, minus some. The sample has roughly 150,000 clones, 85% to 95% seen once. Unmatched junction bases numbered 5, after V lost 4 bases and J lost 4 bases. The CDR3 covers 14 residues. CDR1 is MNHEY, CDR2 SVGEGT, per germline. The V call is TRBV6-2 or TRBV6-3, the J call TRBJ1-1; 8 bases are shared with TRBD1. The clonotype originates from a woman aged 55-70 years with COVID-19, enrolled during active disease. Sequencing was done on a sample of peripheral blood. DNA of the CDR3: TGTGCCAGCAGTTCCAGGGGGCGAGTCACTGAAGCTTTCTTT. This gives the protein CASSSRGRVTEAFF.